This T cell receptor (beta chain) was recorded in a study of cytomegalovirus exposure and HLA in healthy donors. TCRdb keeps only in-frame clones here, not all; method: immunoSEQ multiplex PCR. This table holds some 240,000 clones, 70% to 90% found once. Looked up from germline, CDR1 is SGHRS and CDR2 is YFSETQ. Deletions cut 0 bases from V and 4 bases from J, with 13 bases between. CDR3 size: 16 residues. The chain combines TRBV5-1 with TRBJ1-4; maybe TRBD1 (6 bases). The sequenced sample was PBMCs. This receptor was obtained from a woman in her thirties in good health and CMV-seropositive. Here the CDR3 reads CASSLDVSRGNEKLFF. The CDR3 nucleotides read TGCGCCAGCAGCTTGGATGTATCCAGGGGTAATGAAAAACTGTTTTTT.